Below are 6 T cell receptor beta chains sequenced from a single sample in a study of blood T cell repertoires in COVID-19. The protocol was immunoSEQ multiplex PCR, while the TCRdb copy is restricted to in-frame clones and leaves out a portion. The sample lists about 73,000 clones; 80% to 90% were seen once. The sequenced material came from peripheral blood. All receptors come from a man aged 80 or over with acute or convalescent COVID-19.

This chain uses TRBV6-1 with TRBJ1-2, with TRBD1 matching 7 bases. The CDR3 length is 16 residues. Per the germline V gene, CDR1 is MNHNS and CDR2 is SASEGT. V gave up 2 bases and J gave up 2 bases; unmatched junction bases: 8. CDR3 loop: CASSETARQGNYGYTF. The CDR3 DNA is TGTGCCAGCAGTGAAACAGCCCGACAGGGAAACTATGGCTACACCTTC.

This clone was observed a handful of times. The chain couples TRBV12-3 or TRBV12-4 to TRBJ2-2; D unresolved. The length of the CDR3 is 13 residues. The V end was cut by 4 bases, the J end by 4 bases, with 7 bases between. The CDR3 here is CASSWASTGELFF. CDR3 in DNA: TGTGCCAGCAGTTGGGCATCCACCGGGGAGCTGTTTTTT.

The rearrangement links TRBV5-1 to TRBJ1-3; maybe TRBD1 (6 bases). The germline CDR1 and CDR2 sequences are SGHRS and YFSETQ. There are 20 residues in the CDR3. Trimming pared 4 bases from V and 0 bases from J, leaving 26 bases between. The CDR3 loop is CASSLQSRDTRQNSGNTIYF. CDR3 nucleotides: TGCGCCAGCAGCCTTCAATCCCGGGACACCCGCCAAAACTCTGGAAACACCATATATTTT.

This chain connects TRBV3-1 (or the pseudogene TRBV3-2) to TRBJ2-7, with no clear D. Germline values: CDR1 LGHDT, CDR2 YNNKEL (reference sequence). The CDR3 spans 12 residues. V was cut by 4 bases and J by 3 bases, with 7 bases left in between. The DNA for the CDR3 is TGTGCCAGCAGCCTATCGGGCTACGAGCAGTACTTC. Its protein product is CASSLSGYEQYF.

CDR3 bases: TGTGCCAGTAGTGGCAGGGGGCTGACTGGGGCCAACGTCCTGACTTTC. As protein: CASSGRGLTGANVLTF. The chain links TRBV19 to TRBJ2-6; 8 bases match TRBD1. Germline CDR1 is LNHDA and CDR2 is SQIVND (reference sequence). This CDR3 has 16 amino acids. V lost 5 bases and J lost 2; bases outside the gene matches: 5. Full variable domain (rest looked up from reference TRBV19 and TRBJ2-6): DGGITQSPKYLFRKEGQNVTLSCEQNLNHDAMYWYRQDPGQGLRLIYYSQIVNDFQKGDIAEGYSVSREKKESFPLTVTSAQKNPTAFYLCASSGRGLTGANVLTFGAGSRLTVL.

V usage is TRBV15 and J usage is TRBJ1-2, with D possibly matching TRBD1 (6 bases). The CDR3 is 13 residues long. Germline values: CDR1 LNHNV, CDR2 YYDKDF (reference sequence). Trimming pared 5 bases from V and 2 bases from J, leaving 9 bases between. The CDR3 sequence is CATSPGQNYGYTF. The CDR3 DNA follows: TGTGCCACCAGCCCAGGACAGAACTATGGCTACACCTTC.